The entry that follows covers one TCR beta chain sequence. What it binds is unknown. The sample is drawn from a study of T cell responses to AZD1222 COVID-19 vaccine. General observations from the study: Repertoire sampling occurred only after the peak T cell response. Seropositive AZD1222 recipients at baseline numbered only five or six. Regions 160-218 and 743-854 held dominance among vaccine-associated CD4 TCRs, which spanned spike.

Produced via immunoSEQ multiplex PCR; TCRdb's table is partial and in-frame only. The sample gives roughly 99,000 clones, approximately 92% of which show up once; approximately 8.9% is in the top ten. V was shortened by 3 bases and J by 6 bases, with 18 bases between the two germline ends. The CDR3 runs to 16 residues. CDR1 MGHRA and CDR2 YSYEKL come from the germline V gene. V usage is TRBV4-1 and J usage is TRBJ2-1, with D hard to call. This TCR was sampled from an adult who received the AZD1222 COVID-19 vaccine. Sequencing was performed on peripheral blood, taken 28 days after the second AZD1222 dose. The CDR3 DNA sequence: TGCGCCAGCAGCCAGATAACCACTACCCAGCTCAATGAGCAGTTCTTC. Translating it yields CASSQITTTQLNEQFF.